This T cell receptor (beta chain) originates from a study of human T cells and chemical hapten exposure. Whole-study context: Patients' scalps got diphenylcyclopropenone weekly throughout the roughly 25-week study.

Of note for this clonotype: This may be a read error, as it is one base from a much larger clone.

Time point given: pre-sensitization, week 0. Treatment indicated: therapeutic diphenylcyclopropenone sensitization with weekly scalp DPC. The study enrolled 18 to 70-year-old alopecia patients suitable for DPC. The CDR3 runs 14 residues. The ends lost 10 bases at V and 3 bases at J; junction bases unmatched: 12. For the library, individual cDNA molecules each received unique molecular identifiers. In the source study's methods: Samples held a median of about 94,000 TCRs, range 23,224–690,600. TCRdb re-derived calls from the RACE reads in MiXCR, one entry per CDR3 protein. Here the V and J calls rest on TCRdb's processing, not on the authors' analysis. Counted here are about 98,000 distinct CDR3 sequences, less than 14% occurring once; the ten biggest clones make up about 3.1%.

The receptor's source is a woman aged 60-75 years with alopecia areata. Some clones in this sample may be carry-over from other donors' samples. Here the sequenced sample was whole blood, taken in connection with sensitization to the hapten diphenylcyclopropenone (DPC). J is TRBJ2-7 and V is TRBV12-3 or TRBV12-4; 7 bases map to TRBD1. The CDR3 coding sequence is TGTGCCAACAGCCTCGACAGGGTTCGCTACGAGCAGTACTTC. Its translation: CANSLDRVRYEQYF.